These 9 T cell receptor beta chains were sequenced from one sample in a study of blood T cells in healthy people across ages. It was with a sample-barcoded 5' primer and a J-beta primer mix that a second PCR of roughly 7 to 12 cycles was run. TCRdb reprocessed the 5' RACE reads via MiXCR and lists one record per CDR3 protein. Here the sample spans under 2 million distinct CDR3 sequences, roughly 30% being singletons. Sequencing used blood. Receptors were obtained from a woman in her twenties or thirties in good health.

In its sample, this clonotype was seen a few times. The genes are TRBV5-1 and TRBJ2-1; the match to TRBD2 covers 8 bases. The length of the CDR3 is 16 residues. The trim removed 0 bases at V and 2 bases at J, leaving 4 bases unmatched. In germline, CDR1 is SGHRS, CDR2 YFSETQ. DNA of the CDR3: TGCGCCAGCAGCTTGGAGGAAGCGGGGGCCTACAATGAGCAGTTCTTC. Translating gives CASSLEEAGAYNEQFF.

At least ten counts were recorded for this clonotype. CDR3 nucleotide sequence: TGTGCCAGCAGTGTTTGGACAGGCAATCAGCCCCAGCATTTT. It codes for CASSVWTGNQPQHF. V and J are TRBV2 and TRBJ1-5; TRBD1 might be the D (6 bases). Germline V gene lookup returns CDR1 SNHLY and CDR2 FYNNEI. The CDR3 consists of 14 residues. V was shortened by 4 bases and J by 2 bases, with 9 bases between the two germline ends.

The chain employs TRBV12-3 or TRBV12-4 and TRBJ2-1; 10 bases are shared with TRBD2. This CDR3 contains 16 residues. After removal of 7 bases from V and 8 bases from J, the junction contained 14 bases not matched to a gene. The CDR3 sequence: CASTPRLAGVKYEQFF. The CDR3 nucleotides are TGTGCCAGCACCCCTAGGCTAGCGGGAGTTAAGTATGAGCAGTTCTTC.

Ten or more counts support this clonotype. V usage is TRBV9 and J usage is TRBJ2-5; 7 nucleotides line up with TRBD2. The V gene's germline CDR1 is SGDLS and CDR2 YYNGEE. This CDR3 comprises 14 residues. V was clipped by 5 bases and J by 1 base; unmatched bases: 5. In nucleotides, the CDR3 is TGTGCCAGCAGTGTTGGGGGGGGCCAAGAGACCCAGTACTTC. Residues: CASSVGGGQETQYF.

This clonotype was detected only a few times. The chain joins TRBV9 to TRBJ2-1; 7 bases agree with TRBD2. This CDR3 has 16 amino acids. Trimming removed 0 bases from V and 5 bases from J; junction bases left unmatched: 8. Germline CDR1 is SGDLS and CDR2 is YYNGEE. The CDR3 DNA is TGTGCCAGCAGCGTAGCCGTGGGAGGGGTTGACAATGAGCAGTTCTTC. Translating gives CASSVAVGGVDNEQFF.

The V and J genes are TRBV7-2 and TRBJ2-7, with TRBD2 matching over 14 bases. Looked up from germline, CDR1 is SGHTA and CDR2 is FQGNSA. Losses at the gene ends were 2 bases for V and 4 bases for J; bases not matched to a gene: 4. CDR3 length: 16 residues. CDR3 region: CASSLFWTSGGYEQYF. The CDR3 DNA reads as TGTGCCAGCAGCTTATTCTGGACTAGCGGGGGGTACGAGCAGTACTTC.

Ten or more counts support this clonotype. The chain joins TRBV5-1 to TRBJ2-7; perhaps D is TRBD1 or TRBD2 (5 bases each). CDR1 is SGHRS and CDR2 is YFSETQ in the germline V gene. CDR3 size: 15 residues. V dropped 1 base and J dropped 0 bases, with 11 bases sitting between them. The CDR3 nucleotides are TGCGCCAGCAGCTTGACCGGGACGGCCTCCTACGAGCAGTACTTC. Its protein is CASSLTGTASYEQYF.

At least ten counts were recorded for this clonotype. The rearrangement links TRBV2 to TRBJ2-5; D unresolved. The ends were cut back, 7 bases at V and 0 bases at J, with 9 bases in the middle. Germline CDR1 SNHLY, CDR2 FYNNEI. This CDR3 has 13 residues. The CDR3 DNA reads as TGTGCCAGCACCAAGAACAACCAAGAGACCCAGTACTTC. This codes for CASTKNNQETQYF.

The chain carries TRBV2 and TRBJ1-5; no clear D gene. Germline-derived CDR1 and CDR2 are SNHLY and FYNNEI. Trimming took 4 bases from V and 0 from J, leaving 10 bases between them. This CDR3 is 15 amino acids long. The CDR3 DNA sequence: TGTGCCAGCAGTGCCGGCAAAGCTAGCAATCAGCCCCAGCATTTT. Its translation is CASSAGKASNQPQHF.